The rows below give T cell receptor beta chains drawn from one sample of a study of OX40 agonist ivuxolimab in advanced cancers. Profiled with immunoSEQ multiplex PCR; TCRdb holds only in-frame clones, not every one. The sample lists fewer than 85,000 clones; about 86% were seen once. Sample: CD4+ or CD8+ T cells sorted from blood, taken in a trial of the OX40 agonist ivuxolimab. These receptors came from an adult with an advanced solid tumor such as melanoma, head and neck, liver or kidney cancer. CDR3s include the opening cysteine and the closing phenylalanine or tryptophan. The order of the fields is CDR3 length, J gene, clone size, D gene, V gene, CDR3 DNA, CDR3 protein. D genes are given only for firm matches. Clone sizes are given selectively: once, few, many, or a class where the clone is expanded.

15	TRBJ1-1	NA	NA	TRBV5-1	TGCGCCAGCAGCTTGGGTCAGGCCTCGAACACTGAAGCTTTCTTT	CASSLGQASNTEAFF
13	TRBJ2-3	NA	NA	TRBV11-3	TGTGCCAGCAGCTTAGGGGCGGGGAGTACGCAGTATTTT	CASSLGAGSTQYF
14	TRBJ2-5	NA	NA	TRBV28	TGTGCCAGCAGTTCCCGACTCCGTCAAGAGACCCAGTACTTC	CASSSRLRQETQYF
14	TRBJ1-2	NA	NA	TRBV7-2	TGTGCCAGCAGCCTACAGGGAGGGAACTATGGCTACACCTTC	CASSLQGGNYGYTF
16	TRBJ2-7	few	NA	TRBV19	TGTGCCAGTAGTATATGGCACCAGGGAGGAGCGAGCGAGCAGTACTTC	CASSIWHQGGASEQYF
14	TRBJ1-3	few	NA	TRBV19	TGTGCCAGTACCAGAGGGGGAAACGGAAACACCATATATTTT	CASTRGGNGNTIYF
15	TRBJ1-4	NA	TRBD1	TRBV7-6	TGTGCCAGCAGCCCGACAGGGGCAACTAATGAAAAACTGTTTTTT	CASSPTGATNEKLFF
10	TRBJ2-7	NA	NA	TRBV6-1	TGTGCCAGCAGTGACTACGAGCAGTACTTC	CASSDYEQYF
13	TRBJ2-3	once	TRBD2	TRBV7-2	TGTGCCAGCAGCTTAGGGGGGGGGAATACGCAGTATTTT	CASSLGGGNTQYF
17	TRBJ2-5	NA	NA	TRBV7-8	TGTGCCAGCAGCTTTAGGTTGGCCCTTCGCGGCCAAGAGACCCAGTACTTC	CASSFRLALRGQETQYF
14	TRBJ2-3	NA	TRBD2	TRBV15	TGTGCCACCACGGCGGGGGGCAACACAGATACGCAGTATTTT	CATTAGGNTDTQYF
14	TRBJ2-3	NA	TRBD1	TRBV10-1	TGCGCCAGCAGTTTACAGGGGACCACAGATACGCAGTATTTT	CASSLQGTTDTQYF
15	TRBJ1-1	NA	TRBD1	TRBV5-1	TGCGCCAGCAGCACAACCGGGACAGGGGGCACTGAAGCTTTCTTT	CASSTTGTGGTEAFF
14	TRBJ1-1	NA	NA	TRBV15	TGTGCCACCAGCAGAGATCGCGGGTCTGCTGAAGCTTTCTTT	CATSRDRGSAEAFF
15	TRBJ1-4	NA	NA	TRBV19	TGTGCCAGTAGTATAGGGCTCTCTACCCTTGAAAAACTGTTTTTT	CASSIGLSTLEKLFF
16	TRBJ2-3	NA	NA	TRBV5-1	TGCGCCAGCAGCTCTCTGGGGGGCTGGAGCACAGATACGCAGTATTTT	CASSSLGGWSTDTQYF
15	TRBJ1-4	NA	TRBD1	TRBV28	TGTGCCAGCAGTGGGGCGGGACAGGGGGGCGAAAAACTGTTTTTT	CASSGAGQGGEKLFF
14	TRBJ1-3	NA	NA	TRBV9	TGTGCCAGCAGCGTAGGGGGGGTTGGAAACACCATATATTTT	CASSVGGVGNTIYF
14	TRBJ2-1	NA	NA	TRBV7-8	TGTGCCAGCAGCTCCCCATCGGGGGCCCATGAGCAGTTCTTC	CASSSPSGAHEQFF
15	TRBJ2-3	NA	NA	TRBV7-3	TGTGCCAGCAGCTTAACGTCGGCGTACGGAGATACGCAGTATTTT	CASSLTSAYGDTQYF
14	TRBJ1-1	few	NA	TRBV18	TGTGCCAGCTCAACACAGGGTCTTGACACTGAAGCTTTCTTT	CASSTQGLDTEAFF
16	TRBJ2-3	NA	NA	TRBV19	TGTGCCAGTAGCCCTGTGGGGCCTCCTAGCACAGATACGCAGTATTTT	CASSPVGPPSTDTQYF
12	TRBJ1-1	NA	NA	TRBV7-2	TGTGCCAGCAGCTTAACAGTGGCTGAAGCTTTCTTT	CASSLTVAEAFF
13	TRBJ1-1	NA	NA	TRBV7-2	TGTGCCAGCAGCTTAGAGGGAAGAACTGAAGCTTTCTTT	CASSLEGRTEAFF
16	TRBJ2-2	NA	TRBD2	TRBV7-6	TGTGCCAGCAGCTTAACCGGGACTAGCGGGCGCGGGGAGCTGTTTTTT	CASSLTGTSGRGELFF
14	TRBJ2-1	NA	NA	TRBV6-5	TGTGCCAGCAGTTATTCTCCTAGTCGCAATGAGCAGTTCTTC	CASSYSPSRNEQFF
13	TRBJ1-5	NA	TRBD1	TRBV27	TGTGCCAGCAGTTTAAGACAGGGCCAGCCCCAGCATTTT	CASSLRQGQPQHF
14	TRBJ2-7	NA	NA	TRBV7-8	TGTGCCAGCAGCCGCGCGCTCAGGGTTGGCGAGCAGTACTTC	CASSRALRVGEQYF
17	TRBJ1-5	NA	NA	TRBV19	TGTGCCAGTAGCCATGAAACAGAGACCCCGATAAGACAGCCCCAGCATTTT	CASSHETETPIRQPQHF
16	TRBJ1-5	NA	TRBD1	TRBV7-9	TGTGCCAGCAGCGCAAGACAGGGGGGGTGGAATCAGCCCCAGCATTTT	CASSARQGGWNQPQHF
15	TRBJ2-3	NA	TRBD2	TRBV19	TGTGCCAGTAGTATGCTAGCGGCGGGCACAGATACGCAGTATTTT	CASSMLAAGTDTQYF
13	TRBJ1-1	NA	NA	TRBV29-1	TGCAGCGTTGTTCAACAGTTGAACACTGAAGCTTTCTTT	CSVVQQLNTEAFF
17	TRBJ1-6	NA	TRBD1	TRBV15	TGTGCCACCAGCAGCGACAGGGGGGACTCCTATAATTCACCCCTCCACTTT	CATSSDRGDSYNSPLHF
15	TRBJ1-1	NA	NA	TRBV7-8	TGTGCCAGCAGCGTCACAGGATGGTTGAACACTGAAGCTTTCTTT	CASSVTGWLNTEAFF
15	TRBJ1-1	once	NA	TRBV7-2	TGTGCCAGCAACCGCCTTTGGGCCTTAGGGGCTGAAGCTTTCTTT	CASNRLWALGAEAFF
18	TRBJ2-1	NA	NA	TRBV9	TGTGCCAGCAGCCATCCCCAGGTGGATACCTACTCCTACAATGAGCAGTTCTTC	CASSHPQVDTYSYNEQFF
17	TRBJ2-2	NA	NA	TRBV11-2	TGTGCCAGCAGGCGGAACAGGGGGGGCCGGGACACCGGGGAGCTGTTTTTT	CASRRNRGGRDTGELFF
14	TRBJ2-5	NA	NA	TRBV19	TGTGCCTCGGGCCCAGAAATGTACCAAGAGACCCAGTACTTC	CASGPEMYQETQYF
17	TRBJ2-3	NA	NA	TRBV5-1	TGCGCCAGCAGCTTTCCTCTCGTGGAGGGTGAGACAGATACGCAGTATTTT	CASSFPLVEGETDTQYF
14	TRBJ2-3	NA	TRBD1	TRBV9	TGTGCCAGCAGCGATGCGAAGGGGGCATTTACGCAGTATTTT	CASSDAKGAFTQYF
14	TRBJ2-1	NA	TRBD1	TRBV6-5	TGTGCCAGCAGACTTGGACAGGCTTCAGGGGGGCAGTTCTTC	CASRLGQASGGQFF